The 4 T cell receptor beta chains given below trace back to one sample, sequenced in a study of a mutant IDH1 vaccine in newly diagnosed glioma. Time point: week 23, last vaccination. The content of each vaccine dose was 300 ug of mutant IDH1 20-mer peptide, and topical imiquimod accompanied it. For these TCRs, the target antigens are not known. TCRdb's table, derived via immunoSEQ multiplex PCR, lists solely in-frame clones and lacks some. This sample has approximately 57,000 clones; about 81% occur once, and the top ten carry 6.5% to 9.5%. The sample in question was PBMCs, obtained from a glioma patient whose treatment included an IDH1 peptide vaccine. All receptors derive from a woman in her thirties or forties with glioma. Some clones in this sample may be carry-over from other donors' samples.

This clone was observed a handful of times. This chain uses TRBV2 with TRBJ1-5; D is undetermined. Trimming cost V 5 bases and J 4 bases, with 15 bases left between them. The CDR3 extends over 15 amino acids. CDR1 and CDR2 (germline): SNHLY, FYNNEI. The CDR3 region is CASSSRVERNQPQHF. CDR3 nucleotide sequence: TGTGCCAGCAGTTCACGCGTGGAGCGGAATCAGCCCCAGCATTTT.

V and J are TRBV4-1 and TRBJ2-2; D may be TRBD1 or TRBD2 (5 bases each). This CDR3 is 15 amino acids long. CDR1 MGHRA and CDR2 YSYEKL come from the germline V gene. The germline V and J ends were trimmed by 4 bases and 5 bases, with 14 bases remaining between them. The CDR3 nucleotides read TGCGCCAGCAGCCCCCGCGAGGGGTTTACCGGGGAGCTGTTTTTT. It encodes CASSPREGFTGELFF.

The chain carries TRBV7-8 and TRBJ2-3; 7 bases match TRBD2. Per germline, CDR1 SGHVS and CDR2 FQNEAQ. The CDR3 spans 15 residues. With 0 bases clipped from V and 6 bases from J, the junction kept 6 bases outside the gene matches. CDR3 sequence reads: CASSLAASGRDTQYF. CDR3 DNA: TGTGCCAGCAGCTTAGCGGCTAGCGGACGGGATACGCAGTATTTT.

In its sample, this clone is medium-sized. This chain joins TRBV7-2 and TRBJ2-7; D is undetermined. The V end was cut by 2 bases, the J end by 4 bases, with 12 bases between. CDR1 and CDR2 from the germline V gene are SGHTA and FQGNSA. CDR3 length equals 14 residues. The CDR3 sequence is CASSLSHSPYEQYF. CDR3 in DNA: TGTGCCAGCAGCTTATCACACAGCCCTTACGAGCAGTACTTC.